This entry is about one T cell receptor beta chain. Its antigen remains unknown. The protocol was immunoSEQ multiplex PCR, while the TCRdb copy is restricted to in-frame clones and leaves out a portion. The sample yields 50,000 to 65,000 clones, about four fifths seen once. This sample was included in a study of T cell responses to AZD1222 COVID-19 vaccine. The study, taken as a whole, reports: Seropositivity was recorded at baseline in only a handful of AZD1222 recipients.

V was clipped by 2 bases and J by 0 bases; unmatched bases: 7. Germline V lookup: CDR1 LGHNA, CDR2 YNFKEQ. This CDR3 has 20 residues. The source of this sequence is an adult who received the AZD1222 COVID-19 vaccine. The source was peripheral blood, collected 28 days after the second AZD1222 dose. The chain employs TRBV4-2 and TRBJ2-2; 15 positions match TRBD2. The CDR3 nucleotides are TGTGCCAGCAGCCAATCTTTCGGACTAGCGGGAGGGCCGAACACCGGGGAGCTGTTTTTT. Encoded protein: CASSQSFGLAGGPNTGELFF.